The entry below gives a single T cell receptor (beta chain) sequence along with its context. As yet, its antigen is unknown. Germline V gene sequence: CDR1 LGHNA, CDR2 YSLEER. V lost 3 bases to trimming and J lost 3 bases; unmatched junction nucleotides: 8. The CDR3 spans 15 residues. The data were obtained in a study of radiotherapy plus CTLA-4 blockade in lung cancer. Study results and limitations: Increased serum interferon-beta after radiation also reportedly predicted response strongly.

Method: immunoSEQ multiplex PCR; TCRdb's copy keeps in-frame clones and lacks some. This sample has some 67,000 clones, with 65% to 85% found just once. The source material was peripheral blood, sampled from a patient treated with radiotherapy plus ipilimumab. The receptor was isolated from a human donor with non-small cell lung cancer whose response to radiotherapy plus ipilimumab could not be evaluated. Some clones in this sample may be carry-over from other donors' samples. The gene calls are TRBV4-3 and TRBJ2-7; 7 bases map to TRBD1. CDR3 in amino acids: CASSQETGSFYEQYF. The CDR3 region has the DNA TGCGCCAGCAGCCAGGAGACAGGGTCTTTCTACGAGCAGTACTTC.